This entry is about one T cell receptor beta chain. This CDR3 contains 15 residues. Germline V gene sequence: CDR1 MNHEY, CDR2 SVGAGI. Trimming removed 4 bases from V and 0 bases from J, with 10 bases in between. The sample originates from a study of blood T cell repertoires in COVID-19. Authors' methods: Researchers report that nucleated cell counts were estimated from reference gene primer amplification. Assay used: immunoSEQ multiplex PCR; TCRdb lists only in-frame clones, some missing. The DNA was the basis for D and trimming; V, J and clone size are from that table. The sample shows around 200,000 clones, about 90% of them seen only once.

The sequence was collected from a woman in her forties or fifties with acute or convalescent COVID-19. The sequencing sample was made of peripheral blood. The chain combines TRBV6-5 with TRBJ1-5; tentatively, D is TRBD1 (5 bases). In nucleotides, the CDR3 is TGTGCCAGCAGTTCCCAGGGATATAGCAATCAGCCCCAGCATTTT. As protein: CASSSQGYSNQPQHF.